This record looks at one T cell receptor (beta chain) sequence and its context. Its cognate antigen is unknown. The sample comes from a study of blood T cells in healthy people across ages. Primers used in a second PCR of about 6 to 12 cycles were a sample-barcoded 5' primer and a J-beta primer mix. All cDNA molecules were each tagged by a template-switch adaptor with 12 random nucleotides. No fewer than 3 million CDR3-containing paired-end reads came from each sample. Via MiXCR, TCRdb re-called the 5' RACE reads, giving one row per CDR3 protein. The table shows some 1.4 million distinct CDR3 sequences, with approximately 38% occurring only once. CDR3 length: 16 amino acids. The germline gives CDR1 SGHTA, CDR2 FQGNSA. Trimming left V 1 base short and J 0 bases short, with 10 bases between. Each sample had at least 6 million PBMCs isolated. Whole-study results and caveats: Older age coincided with a roughly linear decline in TCR beta diversity per million T cells.

The chain uses TRBV7-2 and TRBJ1-5; D is perhaps TRBD1 (5 bases). This clonotype was obtained from a woman younger than 30 in good health. The sequenced sample was blood. The CDR3 region is CASSLVSGPSNQPQHF. CDR3 DNA: TGTGCCAGCAGCTTAGTATCAGGGCCTAGCAATCAGCCCCAGCATTTT.